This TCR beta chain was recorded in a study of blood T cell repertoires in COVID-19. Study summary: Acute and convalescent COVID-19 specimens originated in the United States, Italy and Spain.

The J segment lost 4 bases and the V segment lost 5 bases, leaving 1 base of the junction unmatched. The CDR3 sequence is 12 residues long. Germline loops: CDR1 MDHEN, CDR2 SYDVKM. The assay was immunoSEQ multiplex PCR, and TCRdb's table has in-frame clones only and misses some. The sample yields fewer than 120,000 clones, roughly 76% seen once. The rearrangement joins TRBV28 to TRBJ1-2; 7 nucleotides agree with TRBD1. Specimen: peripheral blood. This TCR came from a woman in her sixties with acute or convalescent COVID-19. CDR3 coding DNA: TGTGCCAGCAGTAGGACAGGCTATGGCTACACCTTC. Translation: CASSRTGYGYTF.